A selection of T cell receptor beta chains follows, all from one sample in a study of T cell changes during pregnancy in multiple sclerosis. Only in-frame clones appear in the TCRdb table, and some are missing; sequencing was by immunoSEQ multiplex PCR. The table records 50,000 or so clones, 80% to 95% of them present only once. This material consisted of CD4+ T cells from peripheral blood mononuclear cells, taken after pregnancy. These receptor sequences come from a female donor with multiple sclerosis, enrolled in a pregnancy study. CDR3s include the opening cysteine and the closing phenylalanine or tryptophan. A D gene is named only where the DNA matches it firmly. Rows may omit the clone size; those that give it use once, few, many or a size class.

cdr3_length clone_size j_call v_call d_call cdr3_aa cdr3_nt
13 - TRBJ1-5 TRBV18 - CASSRGENQPQHF TGTGCCAGCTCACGCGGGGAGAATCAGCCCCAGCATTTT
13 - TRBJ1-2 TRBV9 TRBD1 CASSGTGGYGYTF TGTGCCAGCAGCGGAACAGGGGGATATGGCTACACCTTC
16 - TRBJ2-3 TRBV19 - CASSIGSTKSTDTQYF TGTGCCAGTAGTATAGGATCTACCAAGAGCACAGATACGCAGTATTTT
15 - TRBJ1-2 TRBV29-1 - CSVESLMEMNYGYTF TGCAGCGTTGAGTCATTAATGGAGATGAACTATGGCTACACCTTC
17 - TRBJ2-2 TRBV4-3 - CASSSKGRTGNTGELFF TGCGCCAGCAGCTCAAAAGGAAGGACTGGGAACACCGGGGAGCTGTTTTTT
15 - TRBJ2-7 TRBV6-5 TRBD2 CASSHRGGVAYEQYF TGTGCCAGCAGTCACCGGGGGGGTGTAGCCTACGAGCAGTACTTC
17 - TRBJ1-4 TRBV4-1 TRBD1 CASSQDGTGGIGEKLFF TGCGCCAGCAGCCAAGATGGGACAGGGGGCATCGGTGAAAAACTGTTTTTT
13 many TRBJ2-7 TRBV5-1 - CASSHDTHYEQYF TGCGCCAGCAGCCATGACACCCACTACGAGCAGTACTTC
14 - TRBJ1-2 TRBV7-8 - CASSLVPRQDGYTF TGTGCCAGCAGCTTAGTGCCGAGACAGGATGGCTACACCTTC
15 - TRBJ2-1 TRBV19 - CASPRGLAGRDEQFF TGTGCCAGTCCCAGGGGATTAGCGGGCAGGGATGAGCAGTTCTTC
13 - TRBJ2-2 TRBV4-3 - CASSQRLTGELFF TGCGCCAGCAGCCAGAGACTTACCGGGGAGCTGTTTTTT
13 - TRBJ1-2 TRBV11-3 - CASSLSLSGGYTF TGTGCCAGCAGCTTAAGCCTTTCGGGGGGCTACACCTTC
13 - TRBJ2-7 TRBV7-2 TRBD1 CASSRDRYIEQYF TGTGCCAGCAGCCGGGACAGGTATATCGAGCAGTACTTC
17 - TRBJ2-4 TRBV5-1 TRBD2 CASSLSTSGFTKNIQYF TGCGCCAGCAGCTTGTCGACTAGCGGATTTACCAAAAACATTCAGTACTTC
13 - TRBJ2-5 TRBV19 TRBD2 CASNSGPEETQYF TGTGCCAGTAATAGCGGGCCAGAAGAGACCCAGTACTTC